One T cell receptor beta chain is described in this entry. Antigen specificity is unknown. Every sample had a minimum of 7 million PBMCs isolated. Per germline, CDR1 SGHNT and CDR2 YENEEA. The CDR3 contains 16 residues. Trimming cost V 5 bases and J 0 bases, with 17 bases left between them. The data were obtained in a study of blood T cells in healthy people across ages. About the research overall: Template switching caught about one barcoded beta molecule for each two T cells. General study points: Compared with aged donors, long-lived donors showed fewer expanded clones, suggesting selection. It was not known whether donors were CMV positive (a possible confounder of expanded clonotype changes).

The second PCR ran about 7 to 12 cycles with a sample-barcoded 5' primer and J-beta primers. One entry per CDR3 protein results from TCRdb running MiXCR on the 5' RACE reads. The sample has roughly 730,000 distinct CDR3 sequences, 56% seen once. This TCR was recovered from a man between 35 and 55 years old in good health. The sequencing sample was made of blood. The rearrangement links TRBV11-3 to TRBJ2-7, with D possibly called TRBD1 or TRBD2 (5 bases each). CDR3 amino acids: CASSPRLGVSSYEQYF. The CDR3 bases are TGTGCCAGCAGCCCCCGGCTGGGGGTGAGCTCCTACGAGCAGTACTTC.